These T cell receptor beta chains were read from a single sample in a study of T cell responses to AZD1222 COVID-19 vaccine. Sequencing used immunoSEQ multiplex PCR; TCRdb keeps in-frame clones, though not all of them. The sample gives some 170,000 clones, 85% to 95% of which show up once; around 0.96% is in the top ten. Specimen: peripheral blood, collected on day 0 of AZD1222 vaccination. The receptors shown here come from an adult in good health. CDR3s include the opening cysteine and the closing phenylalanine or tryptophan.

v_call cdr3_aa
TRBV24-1 CATQGYEQFF
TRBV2 CASSDSGREKLFF
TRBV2 CASSEYGSGNTIYF
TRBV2 CASSDRLAPLGVTQYF
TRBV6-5 CASAGTGTYEQYF
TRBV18 CASSPQAPSGYGYTF
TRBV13 CASSLEGSGNTEAFF
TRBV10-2 CASRSSSGTVNGYTF
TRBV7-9 CASSLLENTEAFF
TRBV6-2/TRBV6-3 CASSYTSGTDTQYF
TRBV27 CASSFDREGQPQHF
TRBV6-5 CASSYSGFQETQYF
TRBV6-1 CASSEEGGWETQYF
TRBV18 CASSPPWQRNTEAFF
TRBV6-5 CASRRGQFNNEQFF
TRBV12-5 CASGVRGGNQPQHF
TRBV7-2 CASSTRQGSNTEAFF
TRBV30 CAWSVRMGQVVGHEKLFF
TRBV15 CATSRGVFVEGRDIQYF
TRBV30 CAWSLDRGRQPQHF
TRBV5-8 CASSSYNEQFF
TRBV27 CASSYSVNTGELFF
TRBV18 CASSPQTGSNYGYTF
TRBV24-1 CATSDPKDGGYGYTF
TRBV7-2 CASSIGIHDTQYF
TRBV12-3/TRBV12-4 CATRVDGELFF
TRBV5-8 CASSLSNNRGEPQHF
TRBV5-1 CASSFGELAGISSYNEQFF
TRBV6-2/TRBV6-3 CASSPRTGRQADYGYTF
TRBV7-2 CASSRTGGDQPQHF
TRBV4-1 CASSHEYPFRPGDGYTF
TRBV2 CASSPPRSTGLAGGYTF
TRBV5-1 CASSLDSTGNTIYF
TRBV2 CASSGQNRAWLSTEAFF
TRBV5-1 CASSLVSSYNSPLHF
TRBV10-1 CASSGQPNTEAFF
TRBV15 CATSQEMVDGGEKLFF
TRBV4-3 CASSQGPNRDGHSPLHF
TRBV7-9 CASSRWDSRYEQYF
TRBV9 CASSLLGGGSSGTQYF
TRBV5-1 CASSRQGTGITVPNEQFF
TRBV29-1 CSGSGTSGVETQYF
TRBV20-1 CSAPEQETQYF
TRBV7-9 CASSPRNRGPSPLHF
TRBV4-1 CASSRGQGGGTEAFF
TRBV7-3 CASSYGRGETQYF
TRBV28 CASSLGGDSNQPQHF
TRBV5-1 CASSLTGAQNTEAFF
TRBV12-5 CASGLVLSRRYYGYTF
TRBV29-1 CSVEGQGGNTEAFF
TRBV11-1 CASSSGDRLRF
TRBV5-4 CASSPDRVTEAFF
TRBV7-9 CASSLLLRAGELFF
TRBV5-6 CASSRDRDYEQYF
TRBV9 CASSVGQGNQPQHF